This T cell receptor (beta chain) appears in the sequencing data of a study of blood T cells in healthy people across ages. In the study overall: Template switching picked up about one barcoded beta molecule for each two T cells.

Germline V CDR1 and CDR2: SGHTA, FQGTGA. This CDR3 region has 13 residues. For the second PCR, which ran for about 7 to 12 cycles, a sample-barcoded 5' primer and a J-beta primer mix were used. Using its own MiXCR run on the 5' RACE reads, TCRdb lists one record per CDR3 protein. The top ten hold around an eighth of the sample, which has 850,000 to 1,000,000 distinct CDR3 sequences, approximately 49% seen once. In its sample, this clonotype was seen once. The antigen is not known. One end of the junction fails to match germline, which may point to a read error. Broader study findings: Significant beta diversity loss was already apparent by age around 36, declining roughly linearly.

The sequencing input was blood. The source of this sequence is a man between 25 and 39 years old in good health. The chain carries TRBV7-3 and TRBJ2-5; D may be TRBD2 (7 bases). CDR3 bases: TGTGCCAGCAGCCGCGGGGGCGGGGAGATCCAGTACTTC. Its protein is CASSRGGGEIQYF.